The clone carrying this TCR beta chain was detected only a few times. Its specificity is unknown. This record belongs to a study of CD8+CD57+ T cells in acquired aplastic anemia. About the study: Healthy donors averaged about 10 million reads for CD4+ cells.

TCR beta VDJ combinations and CDR3 sequences were profiled from genomic DNA. TCRdb passed the reads through MiXCR, listing each CDR3 protein once. Of 190,000 or so distinct CDR3 sequences listed, roughly 55% are singletons. Whole-study results and caveats: Patients and healthy controls showed no significant CD8+ Simpson's diversity difference.

Germline lookup yields CDR1 DFQATT and CDR2 SNEGSKA (reference sequence). The CDR3 is 15 amino acids. Trimming stripped 3 bases from V and 7 bases from J, with 16 bases between. The chain has TRBV20-1 and TRBJ1-6; D is possibly TRBD1 (5 bases). This TCR was recovered from a human donor in good health. Sequencing was carried out using sorted CD4+, CD8+, or CD8+CD57+ T cells (not recorded which) from PBMCs. The CDR3 coding sequence is TGCAGTGCTAGTCGGGGGGGTACCGACAATTCACCCCTCCACTTT. It specifies CSASRGGTDNSPLHF.